This TCR beta chain originates from a study of control samples from healthy donors and cancer patients. This clone was found once. Trimming pared 5 bases from V and 6 bases from J, leaving 10 bases between. The CDR3 totals 13 residues. Germline V gene lookup returns CDR1 LNHDA and CDR2 SQIVND (reference sequence). TCRdb's table, derived via immunoSEQ multiplex PCR, lists solely in-frame clones and lacks some. Of 84,000 or so clones in the sample, roughly 91% are singletons; the top ten hold more than 15%. This TCR came from a young man in good health. Sequencing was done on a sample of blood. The chain couples TRBV19 to TRBJ1-4; D remains unclear. Written as DNA, the CDR3 is TGTGCCAGTAGTCCGATGGGAGATGAAAAACTGTTTTTT. The encoded protein is CASSPMGDEKLFF.